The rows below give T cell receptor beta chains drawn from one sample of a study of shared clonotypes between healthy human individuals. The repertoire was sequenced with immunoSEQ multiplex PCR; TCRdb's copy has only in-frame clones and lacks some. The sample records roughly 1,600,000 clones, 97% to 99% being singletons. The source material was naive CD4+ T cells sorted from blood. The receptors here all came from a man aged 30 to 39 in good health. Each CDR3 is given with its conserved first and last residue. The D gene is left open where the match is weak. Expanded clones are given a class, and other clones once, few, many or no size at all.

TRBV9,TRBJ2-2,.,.,TGTGCCAGCAGCGTAGCTGATATTCGGGGAGGCGGGGAGCTGTTTTTT,CASSVADIRGGGELFF
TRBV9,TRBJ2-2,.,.,TGTGCCAGCAGCCTCCAGGGACCGGGGAGATCCGGGGAGCTGTTTTTT,CASSLQGPGRSGELFF
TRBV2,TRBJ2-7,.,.,TGTGCCAGCAGTCAAAGGTTAGCTGTGCAGTACTTC,CASSQRLAVQYF
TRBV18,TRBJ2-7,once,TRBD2,TGTGCCAGCTCACCAGGACTAGCTGGAAACGAGCAGTACTTC,CASSPGLAGNEQYF
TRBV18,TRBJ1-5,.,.,TGTGCCACCTCACCAGAGGGCGCTGGGCCCCAGCATTTT,CATSPEGAGPQHF
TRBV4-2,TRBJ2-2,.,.,TGTGCCAGCAGCCAAGGGTATAGATACGGGACCGGGGAGCTGTTTTTT,CASSQGYRYGTGELFF
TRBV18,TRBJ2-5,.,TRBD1,TGTGCCAGCTCACCGACGGGACAGCAAGAGACCCAGTACTTC,CASSPTGQQETQYF
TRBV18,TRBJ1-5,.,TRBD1,TGTGCCAGCTCCCCGGACAGGGCGAATCAGCCCCAGCATTTT,CASSPDRANQPQHF
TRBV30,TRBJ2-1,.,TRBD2,TGTGCCTGGAGGCTAGCGGGAGGTCATGAGCAGTTCTTC,CAWRLAGGHEQFF
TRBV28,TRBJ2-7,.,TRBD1,TGTGCCAGCCTTAGAGGGGACAGGGGATACGAGCAGTACTTC,CASLRGDRGYEQYF
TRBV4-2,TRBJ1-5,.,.,TGTGCCAGCAGCCGCGATAGCAATCAGCCCCAGCATTTT,CASSRDSNQPQHF
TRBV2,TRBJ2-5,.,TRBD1,TGTGCCAGCAGGGCGGACAGGGGAAAAGAGACCCAGTACTTC,CASRADRGKETQYF
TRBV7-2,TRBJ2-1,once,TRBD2,TGTGCCAGCAGCCCGACTAGCGGCACCTACAATGAGCAGTTCTTC,CASSPTSGTYNEQFF
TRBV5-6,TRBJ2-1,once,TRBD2,TGTGCCAGCTTCACTCTAGCGGGAGCATTCTACAATGAGCAGTTCTTC,CASFTLAGAFYNEQFF
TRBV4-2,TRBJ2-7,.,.,TGTGCCAGCAGCCAAGACGACGGAGGAAACTCCTACGAGCAGTACTTC,CASSQDDGGNSYEQYF
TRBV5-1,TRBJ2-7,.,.,TGCGCCAGCAGCTTGGGCGCCTCCTACGAGCAGTACTTC,CASSLGASYEQYF
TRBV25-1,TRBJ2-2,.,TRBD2,TGTGCCAGCAGTCTTGCCACTCTACTAGCGGGAGTTCCTGGGGAGCTGTTTTTT,CASSLATLLAGVPGELFF
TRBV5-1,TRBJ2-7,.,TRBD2,TGCGCCAGCAGCACACTCTCCGGGACTAGCGGTTCCAGCTCCTACGAGCAGTACTTC,CASSTLSGTSGSSSYEQYF
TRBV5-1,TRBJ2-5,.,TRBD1,TGCGCCAGCAGCTTGGGACAGGGCGACGGGACCCAGTACTTC,CASSLGQGDGTQYF
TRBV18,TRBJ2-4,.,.,TGTGCCAGCTCACCACCGTCTACCCTAGCCAAAAACATTCAGTACTTC,CASSPPSTLAKNIQYF
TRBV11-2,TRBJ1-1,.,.,TGTGCCAGCAGCTTAGACAGGTACTCGGAAGCTTTCTTT,CASSLDRYSEAFF
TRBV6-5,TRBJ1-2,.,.,TGTGCCAGCAGTTACTCGGCAGGGAACGGCTACACCTTC,CASSYSAGNGYTF
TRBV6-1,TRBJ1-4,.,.,TGTGCCAGCAGTGATGCAGGGTTTATAACTAATGAAAAACTGTTTTTT,CASSDAGFITNEKLFF
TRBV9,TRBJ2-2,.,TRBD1,TGTGCCAGCAGCACCACAGGGGCCGGGGAGCTGTTTTTT,CASSTTGAGELFF
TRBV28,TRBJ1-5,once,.,TGTGCCAGCAGTTTGGGGGCAGCTTATGCCAGCAATCAGCCCCAGCATTTT,CASSLGAAYASNQPQHF
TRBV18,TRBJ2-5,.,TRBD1,TGTGCCAGCTCACCAGTGGCAGGGGGCATAGAGACCCAGTACTTC,CASSPVAGGIETQYF
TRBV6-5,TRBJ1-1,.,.,TGTGCCAGCAGTGTACCCGGGGAAGCTTTCTTT,CASSVPGEAFF
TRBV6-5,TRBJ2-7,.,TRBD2,TGTGCCAGCAGTTTTGCTAGCGGATTGACCTACGAGCAGTACTTC,CASSFASGLTYEQYF
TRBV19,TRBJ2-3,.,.,TGTGCCAGTAGTATATGGGTAGCAGATACGCAGTATTTT,CASSIWVADTQYF
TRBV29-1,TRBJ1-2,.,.,TGCAGCGTTGAAGAGCAGGTCCGGGTGGGCTACACCTTC,CSVEEQVRVGYTF
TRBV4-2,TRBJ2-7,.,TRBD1,TGTGCCAGCAGCCAAGACCCGACAGGGGGAGAGTCCTACGAGCAGTACTTC,CASSQDPTGGESYEQYF
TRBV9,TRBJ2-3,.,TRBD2,TGTGCCAGCAGTCTAGCGGGAGGGCGGTCAGATACGCAGTATTTT,CASSLAGGRSDTQYF
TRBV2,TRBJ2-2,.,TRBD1,TGTGCCAGCAGAGCTACAGGGGGCACCGGGGAGCTGTTTTTT,CASRATGGTGELFF
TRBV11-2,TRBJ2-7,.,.,TGTGCCAGCAGCCATGCCATACGCGGAGCCTATTCCTACGAGCAGTACTTC,CASSHAIRGAYSYEQYF
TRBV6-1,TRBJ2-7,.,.,TGTGCCAGCAGTGGGACATTCTCCTACGAGCAGTACTTC,CASSGTFSYEQYF
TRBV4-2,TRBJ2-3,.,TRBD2,TGTGCCAGCAGCCAAGGACTAGCGAGTAACACAGATACGCAGTATTTT,CASSQGLASNTDTQYF
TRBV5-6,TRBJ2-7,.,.,TGTGCCAGCAGCTCCTCGTTGAGGGCGCTAGATAACTACGAGCAGTACTTC,CASSSSLRALDNYEQYF
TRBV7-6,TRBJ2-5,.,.,TGTGCCAGCAGGACTACAGCTGACGAGACCCAGTACTTC,CASRTTADETQYF
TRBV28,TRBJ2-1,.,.,TGTGCCAGCAGTGTAGCCCCGGGACGGATGCCTAATGAGCAGTTCTTC,CASSVAPGRMPNEQFF
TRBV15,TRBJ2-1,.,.,TGTGCCACCAGCAGAGAGCGAGGGAATTACAATGAGCAGTTCTTC,CATSRERGNYNEQFF